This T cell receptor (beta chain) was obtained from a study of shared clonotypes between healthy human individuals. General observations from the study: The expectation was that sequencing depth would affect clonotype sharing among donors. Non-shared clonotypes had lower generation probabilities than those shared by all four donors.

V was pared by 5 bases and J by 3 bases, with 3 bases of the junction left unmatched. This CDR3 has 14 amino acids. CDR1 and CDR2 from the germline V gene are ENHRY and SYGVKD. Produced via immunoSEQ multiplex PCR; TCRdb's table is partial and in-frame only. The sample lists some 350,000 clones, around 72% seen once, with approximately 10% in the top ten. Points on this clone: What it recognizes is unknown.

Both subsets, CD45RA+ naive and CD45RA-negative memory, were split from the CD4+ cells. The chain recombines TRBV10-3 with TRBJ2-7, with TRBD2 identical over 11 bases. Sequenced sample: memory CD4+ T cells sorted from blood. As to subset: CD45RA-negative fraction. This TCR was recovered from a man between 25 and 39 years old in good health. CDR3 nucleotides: TGTGCCATCAGTACTAGCGGGGGAGGCTACGAGCAGTACTTC. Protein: CAISTSGGGYEQYF.